A selection of T cell receptor beta chains follows, all from one sample in a study of identical twins. TCRdb ran MiXCR on the 5' RACE reads and lists one entry per CDR3 protein. Of a few hundred thousand distinct CDR3 sequences listed, about 9% are singletons. The sequencing input was naive T cells sorted from blood. These TCRs come from a woman between 45 and 60 years old in good health. Both conserved end residues are part of each CDR3.

CDR3aa: CSARAIARREQFF; j_gene: TRBJ2-1; v_gene: TRBV20-1
CDR3aa: CASRHRDGEKLFF; j_gene: TRBJ1-4; v_gene: TRBV2
CDR3aa: CASSFEGGLYEQYF; j_gene: TRBJ2-7; v_gene: TRBV5-1
CDR3aa: CASSRPGQTYGYTF; j_gene: TRBJ1-2; v_gene: TRBV4-1
CDR3aa: CAISVSGPRFEQYF; j_gene: TRBJ2-7; v_gene: TRBV10-3
CDR3aa: CASKRDTSYEQYF; j_gene: TRBJ2-7; v_gene: TRBV25-1
CDR3aa: CASSASPGLANYEQYF; j_gene: TRBJ2-7; v_gene: TRBV19
CDR3aa: CASSSLAGGTPGDEQFF; j_gene: TRBJ2-1; v_gene: TRBV5-1
CDR3aa: CSAIHTTRRYTEAFF; j_gene: TRBJ1-1; v_gene: TRBV20-1
CDR3aa: CASSEFIDQTQFF; j_gene: TRBJ2-1; v_gene: TRBV10-1
CDR3aa: CATNDASTDTQYF; j_gene: TRBJ2-3; v_gene: TRBV24-1
CDR3aa: CASSQDFGDRGRETQYF; j_gene: TRBJ2-5; v_gene: TRBV4-1
CDR3aa: CSARRSGNEQFF; j_gene: TRBJ2-1; v_gene: TRBV20-1
CDR3aa: CASSFPGTTNTGELFF; j_gene: TRBJ2-2; v_gene: TRBV5-1
CDR3aa: CASSQDSGSDTQYF; j_gene: TRBJ2-3; v_gene: TRBV4-1
CDR3aa: CASSRPPRGDTQYF; j_gene: TRBJ2-3; v_gene: TRBV4-1
CDR3aa: CSVRGGAPGNEQFF; j_gene: TRBJ2-1; v_gene: TRBV29-1
CDR3aa: CASSYLLAGTNTGELFF; j_gene: TRBJ2-2; v_gene: TRBV6-6
CDR3aa: CASRTGGNSPLHF; j_gene: TRBJ1-6; v_gene: TRBV6-5
CDR3aa: CASSGVAAHYEQYF; j_gene: TRBJ2-7; v_gene: TRBV2
CDR3aa: CASSGVSPGLEVVNEQFF; j_gene: TRBJ2-1; v_gene: TRBV10-1